The entry below gives a single TCR beta chain sequence along with its context. Antigen unknown. CDR3 length equals 15 residues. The germline gives CDR1 SNHLY, CDR2 FYNNEI. V lost 5 bases to trimming and J lost 6 bases, with 17 bases between them. The sample belongs to a study of siplizumab effects on memory and regulatory T cells. The study, taken as a whole, reports: The study found that mappable alloreactive CD4+ clones averaged around 68% Treg-derived with siplizumab and 25% to 30% in controls.

This table comes from immunoSEQ multiplex PCR, and its TCRdb copy is limited to in-frame clones, with some not included. The sample yields some 100,000 clones, roughly 93% seen once. The TCR originated in a human donor in good health. Sequencing was carried out using CD8+ T cells sorted from blood. This chain links TRBV2 with TRBJ2-1, with D hard to call. The CDR3 DNA reads TGTGCCAGCAGTTTACAAACTCCTGCCAGCAATGAGCAGTTCTTC. It is translated as CASSLQTPASNEQFF.